Sequencing of this T cell receptor (beta chain) was carried out in a study of Graves' ophthalmopathy and Graves' hyperthyroidism (dated by TCRdb to 2017 to 2018). Study-level background: Peripheral blood was collected at initial diagnosis, before any treatment. To tell Graves' ophthalmopathy apart from Graves' hyperthyroidism, and to predict which patients would progress to ophthalmopathy, the study relied on TCR beta repertoire signatures. In total, over 130 blood samples were TCR-sequenced: 40 to 45 ophthalmopathy, approximately 80 hyperthyroidism and approximately 17 hyperthyroidism-to-ophthalmopathy patients. To explore V-J signatures that distinguish ophthalmopathy from hyperthyroidism, a discovery set of more than 90 patients was enrolled, made up of 43 with ophthalmopathy and 57 with stable hyperthyroidism. An independent validation cohort was composed of around 19 hyperthyroidism patients and 17 patients who later progressed from hyperthyroidism to ophthalmopathy. In more than five hyperthyroidism patients, T-cell repertoires of thyroid tissue and blood were compared. Once sampling was done, hyperthyroidism patients were given methimazole at a starting dose of 30 mg daily, while ophthalmopathy patients were given high-dose intravenous methylprednisolone. The 100 discovery patients were randomly split 7:3 into training and test sets. General study outcomes and caveats: Most expanded thyroid clonotypes with frequency above 0.001 were also detected in blood, suggesting blood repertoires may reflect the thyroid immune response. In validation, the model predicted ophthalmopathy progression with over 60% sensitivity and 72.22% specificity; 12 predicted patients were CT-confirmed with GO in a median of around 6.5 months. No statistical method was used to set the sample size in advance, and the investigators knew which group each participant was assigned to. In cross-validation, the 13-signature model distinguished ophthalmopathy from stable hyperthyroidism with around 90% sensitivity and about 81% specificity, while in the test set the corresponding values were around 79% and 71%.

For repertoire sequencing, TCR beta CDR3 regions were amplified from RNA transcripts. A first-round RT-PCR used HTBI primers with the Qiagen OneStep RT-PCR kit, followed by a second-round multiplex PCR, size selection and purification. Sequencing of the libraries was carried out on an Illumina HiSeq2000 in paired-end mode with 100 bp reads. The authors' analysis ran thus. SOAPnuke was used to process the reads, throwing out any read that had adapters, had uncalled bases, had a mean Phred below 15, or lacked an exact constant-primer or identifier match. High-quality paired reads were merged with COPE v1.2.5. Each unique nucleotide sequence was defined as a clonotype, and clonotypes were aligned to IMGT TRB V, D and J references with MiTCR v1.1. Only V-J combinations with frequency above 0.0001 were analysed, covering 99.2% of repertoires. A TCR clonal expansion and chaos score per V-J combination was defined as the ratio of F50 clonal expansion to chaos observed in the TCRdist matrix. Welch's t-statistics and random forest were used to reduce features to about 14 V-J combinations, which were fed into a naive Bayes classifier. The Morisita-Horn index was used to measure how similar the thyroid and blood repertoires were. The public reads were reanalyzed by TCRdb: fastp trimming at Q25, MiXCR alignment, in-frame beta chains only. Here each entry gathers all rows of one CDR3 protein and keeps the most common genes and DNA. The V and J calls and clone size come from TCRdb's table, not from the authors' own analysis. This sample has hundreds of thousands of distinct CDR3 sequences in its table, and over 20% of those were observed once. The ten largest clones capture approximately 3.2% of the sample.

The CDR3 starts with the cysteine, ends with the phenylalanine, and has 14 residues. This entry keeps only the CDR3 DNA: 42 bases, framed from base 1. The germline V gene (reference sequence) gives CDR1 as LNHDA and CDR2 as SQIVND. V and J lose 6 bases and 0 bases, and a span of 11 bases separates them. This clonotype was counted ten times or more. Its antigen is not yet known. No base quality values were provided; no much bigger clone lies one nucleotide off. Stable hyperthyroidism was defined as no progression to ophthalmopathy within 18 months of follow-up. Patients with hyperthyroidism were aged 18 to 65 years, had been newly diagnosed, and had a disease duration of less than 2 months. Patients were excluded if they had other autoimmune diseases, uncontrolled infections, pregnancy or lactation. Clinical symptoms, serum thyroxine, TRAb, thyroid ultrasound and orbital computed tomography were used for diagnosis. PBMCs were isolated from about 9.1 ml of fresh peripheral blood by Ficoll-Paque density gradient centrifugation. Total RNA was extracted using Trizol reagent, and RNA quality was checked on an Agilent 2100 Bioanalyzer.

Sequencing was done on a sample of peripheral blood. The V and J genes are TRBV19 and TRBJ2-5; TRBD2 is a possible D gene, resting on 5 matching bases. This TCR came from a woman between 18 and 29 years old with stable Graves' hyperthyroidism. Donor details come from another sample of the same person, matched by shared clones. The nucleotides read TGTGCCAGTAGAAAATCCGGGGACCAAGAGACCCAGTACTTC. It is translated as CASRKSGDQETQYF.